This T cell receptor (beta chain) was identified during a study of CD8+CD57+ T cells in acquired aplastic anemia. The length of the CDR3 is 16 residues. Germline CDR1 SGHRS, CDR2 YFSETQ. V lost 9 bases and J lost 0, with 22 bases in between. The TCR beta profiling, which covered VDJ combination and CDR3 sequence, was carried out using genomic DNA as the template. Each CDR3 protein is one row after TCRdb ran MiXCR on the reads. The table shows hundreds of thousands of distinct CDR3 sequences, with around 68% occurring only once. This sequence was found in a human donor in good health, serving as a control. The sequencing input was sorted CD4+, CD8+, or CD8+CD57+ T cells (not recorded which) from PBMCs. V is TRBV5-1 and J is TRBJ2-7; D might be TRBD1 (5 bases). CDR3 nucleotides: TGCGCCACCAGTTTTCCGACAGCCTCCAACTCCTACGAGCAGTACTTC. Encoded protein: CATSFPTASNSYEQYF.